A selection of T cell receptor beta chains follows, all from one sample in a study of lymphopenia after photon versus proton radiotherapy. Measured with immunoSEQ multiplex PCR; TCRdb has only the in-frame clones, and not every one. The data contain approximately 20,000 clones, around nine tenths of them singletons. The specimen comprised peripheral blood, sampled from a patient treated with photon-based radiotherapy. These receptors came from a man aged 60 to 75 with pancreatic cancer. Each CDR3 is given with its conserved first and last residue. Each record gives: V gene, J gene, clone size, D gene, CDR3 protein, CDR3 DNA. The D gene is left open where the match is weak. Only part of the rows carry a size: once, few, many, or a class if the clone is expanded.

TRBV12-5	TRBJ2-1	-	-	CASVNDGTVLWDEQFF	TGTGCTAGTGTTAATGACGGGACGGTCTTGTGGGATGAGCAGTTCTTC
TRBV9	TRBJ2-3	-	-	CASSASQGLGDTQYF	TGTGCCAGCAGCGCGTCCCAGGGTCTAGGAGATACGCAGTATTTT
TRBV2	TRBJ2-7	-	-	CASSGGWGVRSYEQYF	TGTGCCAGCAGTGGAGGGTGGGGGGTGCGCTCCTACGAGCAGTACTTC
TRBV7-9	TRBJ1-3	-	-	CASSLEQTVGNTIYF	TGTGCCAGCAGCTTAGAACAGACAGTTGGAAACACCATATATTTT
TRBV4-2	TRBJ2-1	-	-	CASSQDVGQLHNEQFF	TGTGCCAGCAGCCAAGATGTCGGGCAGCTTCACAATGAGCAGTTCTTC
TRBV6-6	TRBJ1-3	-	-	CASKDGNTIYF	TGTGCCAGCAAGGATGGAAACACCATATATTTT
TRBV5-8	TRBJ2-5	-	TRBD1	CASSFGDRAAETQYF	TGTGCCAGCAGTTTCGGGGACAGGGCGGCAGAGACCCAGTACTTC
TRBV6-1	TRBJ1-5	-	TRBD1	CASSPGQGNNQPQHF	TGTGCCAGCAGCCCGGGACAGGGTAACAATCAGCCCCAGCATTTT
TRBV15	TRBJ1-5	-	TRBD1	CATSDRVSNQPQHF	TGTGCCACTTCAGACAGGGTTAGCAATCAGCCCCAGCATTTT
TRBV10-2	TRBJ1-6	once	-	CASSEDWNSPLHF	TGCGCCAGCAGTGAGGACTGGAATTCACCCCTCCACTTT
TRBV19	TRBJ2-5	-	TRBD2	CASSTKLAGGSRTQYF	TGTGCCAGTAGTACCAAACTAGCGGGGGGGTCAAGAACCCAGTACTTC
TRBV6-5	TRBJ1-2	-	-	CASSYLGGSSYTF	TGTGCCAGCAGTTACCTAGGGGGGTCAAGCTACACCTTC
TRBV5-4	TRBJ2-3	-	TRBD2	CASSPGTSGVYTDTQYF	TGTGCCAGCAGCCCCGGGACTAGCGGGGTTTACACGGATACGCAGTATTTT
TRBV5-1	TRBJ1-4	few	-	CASSLTTVGFGKLFF	TGCGCCAGCAGCTTAACGACAGTTGGCTTTGGAAAACTGTTTTTT
TRBV6-1	TRBJ1-1	-	-	CASSSRVEAEAFF	TGTGCCAGCAGTAGCAGGGTTGAGGCTGAAGCTTTCTTT
TRBV6-1	TRBJ2-4	few	-	CASSEYGEKSKNIQYF	TGTGCCAGCAGCGAATACGGGGAGAAGTCCAAAAACATTCAGTACTTC
TRBV7-3	TRBJ1-1	-	TRBD1	CASSLIPTGEDTEAFF	TGTGCCAGCAGCTTAATTCCGACAGGGGAGGACACTGAAGCTTTCTTT
TRBV18	TRBJ2-5	-	-	CASSRITGGQSLEETQYF	TGTGCCAGCTCACGAATTACTGGGGGACAATCCTTGGAAGAGACCCAGTACTTC
TRBV2	TRBJ2-7	-	-	CASSLGGYEQYF	TGTGCCAGCAGCCTTGGAGGGTACGAGCAGTACTTC
TRBV7-2	TRBJ1-5	-	TRBD1	CASADRDYNQPQHF	TGTGCCAGCGCCGACAGGGATTACAATCAGCCCCAGCATTTT
TRBV5-4	TRBJ2-3	-	-	CASSADTTDTQYF	TGTGCCAGCAGCGCAGACACTACAGATACGCAGTATTTT
TRBV7-2	TRBJ1-5	once	-	CASSLDYSNQPQHF	TGTGCCAGCAGCTTAGACTATAGCAATCAGCCCCAGCATTTT
TRBV4-2	TRBJ2-6	once	TRBD1	CASSRRDRAGTSSGANVLTF	TGTGCCAGCAGCCGCCGGGACAGGGCTGGTACGAGCTCTGGGGCCAACGTCCTGACTTTC
TRBV6-1	TRBJ2-7	-	-	CASSERGYEQYF	TGTGCCAGCAGTGAGAGGGGCTACGAGCAGTACTTC
TRBV4-1	TRBJ1-1	-	-	CASSHQGYFAEAFF	TGCGCCAGCAGCCATCAGGGATATTTCGCTGAAGCTTTCTTT
TRBV5-1	TRBJ1-1	-	TRBD1	CASSTGQFMNTEAFF	TGCGCCAGCAGCACGGGACAGTTTATGAACACTGAAGCTTTCTTT
TRBV14	TRBJ1-6	few	-	CASSRNNYNSPLHF	TGTGCCAGCAGCCGGAATAACTATAATTCACCCCTCCACTTT
TRBV7-2	TRBJ1-4	-	-	CASSLVVSGNQKLFF	TGTGCCAGCAGCTTAGTCGTTTCGGGGAATCAAAAACTGTTTTTT
TRBV10-1	TRBJ2-7	-	-	CASSEGAASSYEQYF	TGCGCCAGCAGTGAGGGAGCGGCCAGCTCCTACGAGCAGTACTTC
TRBV10-3	TRBJ2-7	-	-	CAISSWVEDEQYF	TGTGCCATCAGTTCGTGGGTTGAAGACGAGCAGTACTTC
TRBV19	TRBJ1-3	-	TRBD1	CASSDRTGSPSGNTIYF	TGTGCCAGTAGTGACCGGACAGGATCGCCCTCTGGAAACACCATATATTTT
TRBV14	TRBJ2-7	once	-	CASSLAGQPYEQYF	TGTGCCAGCAGCCTAGCCGGACAGCCCTACGAGCAGTACTTC
TRBV13	TRBJ2-7	-	-	CASSLGLASYEQYF	TGTGCCAGCAGCCTAGGGCTAGCGAGCTACGAGCAGTACTTC
TRBV27	TRBJ2-7	few	-	CASSPDRIRAYEQYF	TGTGCCAGCAGTCCTGACAGGATCAGGGCCTACGAGCAGTACTTC
TRBV11-2	TRBJ1-6	-	-	CASSLLDRSSFVSPLHF	TGTGCCAGCAGCTTACTTGACCGCTCTTCTTTCGTTTCACCCCTCCACTTT
TRBV4-1	TRBJ2-1	-	-	CASSQVDIFSYNEQFF	TGCGCCAGCAGCCAGGTCGACATATTCTCCTACAATGAGCAGTTCTTC
TRBV12-2	TRBJ1-2	-	-	CASRPRGGRGYTF	TGTGCAAGTCGACCTCGGGGGGGAAGAGGCTACACCTTC
TRBV5-6	TRBJ1-1	-	-	CASSLRMGTEAFF	TGTGCCAGCAGCTTAAGGATGGGGACTGAAGCTTTCTTT
TRBV7-2	TRBJ1-5	-	TRBD1	CASSLGTGISNQPQHF	TGTGCCAGCAGCCTTGGGACAGGAATTAGCAATCAGCCCCAGCATTTT
TRBV14	TRBJ2-1	-	TRBD2	CASSQLAGSYNEQFF	TGTGCCAGCAGCCAACTAGCGGGGTCCTACAATGAGCAGTTCTTC
TRBV11-1	TRBJ2-7	-	-	CASSGGDRVYEQYF	TGTGCCAGCAGCGGAGGGGACAGAGTCTACGAGCAGTACTTC
TRBV11-1	TRBJ2-3	-	-	CASSLGGTQYF	TGTGCCAGCAGCTTAGGAGGGACGCAGTATTTT
TRBV7-3	TRBJ2-3	-	TRBD1	CASSIGQGANTQYF	TGTGCCAGCAGCATTGGACAGGGGGCAAATACGCAGTATTTT
TRBV11-3	TRBJ2-2	few	-	CASSLRNTGELFF	TGTGCCAGCAGCTTACGTAACACCGGGGAGCTGTTTTTT
TRBV15	TRBJ1-5	-	-	CACGQHNQPQHF	TGTGCCTGCGGGCAGCACAATCAGCCCCAGCATTTT
TRBV19	TRBJ2-5	-	TRBD2	CASSIGGGAETQYF	TGTGCCAGTAGTATCGGCGGGGGGGCGGAGACCCAGTACTTC
TRBV7-2	TRBJ1-6	-	-	CASSWVYNSPLHF	TGTGCAAGCAGCTGGGTCTATAATTCACCCCTCCACTTT
TRBV9	TRBJ2-3	-	-	CASSPGWGPREGDTQYF	TGTGCCAGCAGCCCGGGATGGGGGCCCCGGGAAGGAGATACGCAGTATTTT
TRBV7-9	TRBJ1-1	-	TRBD1	CASSRSGGRGEAFF	TGTGCCAGCAGCCGTTCAGGGGGCAGGGGGGAAGCTTTCTTT
TRBV7-3	TRBJ1-4	-	TRBD1	CASSHQTGGQTNEKLFF	TGTGCCAGCAGCCACCAGACAGGGGGTCAAACTAATGAAAAACTGTTTTTT
TRBV9	TRBJ1-1	-	TRBD1	CASSSGQGDTEAFF	TGTGCCAGCAGCTCAGGACAGGGAGACACTGAAGCTTTCTTT
TRBV11-2	TRBJ2-7	-	-	CASSLQGIEQYF	TGTGCCAGCAGCTTACAGGGTATCGAGCAGTACTTC
TRBV19	TRBJ1-6	-	-	CASNGQNNSPLHF	TGTGCCAGTAATGGACAGAATAATTCACCCCTCCACTTT
TRBV11-2	TRBJ1-1	few	-	CASSLDGGNTEAFF	TGTGCCAGCAGCTTAGATGGTGGGAACACTGAAGCTTTCTTT
TRBV2	TRBJ1-2	-	-	CASSAGYGYTF	TGTGCCAGCAGCGCAGGGTACGGCTACACCTTC
TRBV19	TRBJ1-2	-	-	CASSIFGNPYGYTF	TGTGCCAGTAGTATTTTCGGTAATCCCTATGGCTACACCTTC
TRBV9	TRBJ1-1	-	-	CASSVGRGVTEAFF	TGTGCCAGCAGCGTGGGCAGGGGAGTCACTGAAGCTTTCTTT